The rows below give T cell receptor beta chains drawn from one sample of a study of blood T cell repertoires in COVID-19. Data came from immunoSEQ multiplex PCR; TCRdb stores just in-frame clones and leaves some out. The table lists roughly 53,000 clones, about three quarters of them singletons. Sequencing input: peripheral blood. The receptors stem from a man in his sixties or seventies with active or convalescent COVID-19. Both conserved end residues are part of each CDR3. Fields, in order: D gene, J gene, clone size, V gene, CDR3 DNA, CDR3 protein. The D gene is left open where the match is weak. Clone size is not always given. Where it is, it says once, few, many or a class for expanded clones.

TRBD1,TRBJ1-4,-,TRBV25-1,TGTGCCAGCAGTAAACAGGGGCGTAATGAAAAACTGTTTTTT,CASSKQGRNEKLFF
-,TRBJ2-1,-,TRBV29-1,TGCAGCGTTGACCGCGGTTACGCGGGAAATGAGCAGTTCTTC,CSVDRGYAGNEQFF
TRBD1,TRBJ1-3,-,TRBV23-1,TGCGCCAGCAGTCCTCCTTTCCAGGGGGCCGGAAACACCATATATTTT,CASSPPFQGAGNTIYF
TRBD1,TRBJ2-2,-,TRBV30,TGTGCCTGGAGTGTACACAGGGGCACACATGAGACAAAGGTCGGGGAGCTGTTTTTT,CAWSVHRGTHETKVGELFF
-,TRBJ2-7,-,TRBV19,TGTGCCAGTAAGAGCGCCTACGAGCAGTACTTC,CASKSAYEQYF
TRBD1,TRBJ1-2,large,TRBV6-5,TGTGCCAGCAGTTCAGGGGGCGATGGCTACACCTTC,CASSSGGDGYTF
-,TRBJ1-2,-,TRBV2,TGTGCCAGCAGTGATAACAGGGAGGGCTACACCTTC,CASSDNREGYTF
-,TRBJ2-2,once,TRBV28,TGTGCCAGCAGTTCCTCCGGGACATCGAACGGGGAGCTGTTTTTT,CASSSSGTSNGELFF
-,TRBJ1-5,-,TRBV5-1,TGCGCCAGCATTGAACAGGTCACCCAAACGGGCAATCAGCCCCAGCATTTT,CASIEQVTQTGNQPQHF
TRBD1,TRBJ1-2,-,TRBV9,TGTGCCAGCAGCGTAGCTAGGGACAGGGGGCTTGGCTACACCTTC,CASSVARDRGLGYTF
-,TRBJ1-4,-,TRBV4-3,TGCGCCAGCAGCCAAAACTTCGGAACTAATGAAAAACTGTTTTTT,CASSQNFGTNEKLFF
TRBD1,TRBJ2-7,-,TRBV11-3,TGTGCCAGCAGCTTAGGGACAGGGGGCCACGAGCAGTACTTC,CASSLGTGGHEQYF
TRBD1,TRBJ2-7,-,TRBV5-1,TGCGCCAGCAGCGCGGGACAGGGGAAATATGCCGAGCAGTACTTC,CASSAGQGKYAEQYF
TRBD2,TRBJ2-2,-,TRBV24-1,TGTGCCAACAGATCCCGCTCGGCGGCGGGAGGGCATGACTTCATGATGAACACCGGGGAGCTGTTTTTT,CANRSRSAAGGHDFMMNTGELFF
-,TRBJ2-7,-,TRBV28,TGTGCCAGCAGTGAAAGACGCGGAGATATCTACGAGCAGTACTTC,CASSERRGDIYEQYF
-,TRBJ2-7,-,TRBV7-9,TGTGCCAGCAGCGGACATATCGGGGGGCAGTACTTC,CASSGHIGGQYF
-,TRBJ1-3,-,TRBV19,TGTGCCAGTAGTATAGGGGCTGGCCCTGGAAACACCATATATTTT,CASSIGAGPGNTIYF
TRBD1,TRBJ1-1,-,TRBV2,TGTGCCAGCAGTGCCAGGACAGGGGGCGCGCTCTGGAACACTGAAGCTTTCTTT,CASSARTGGALWNTEAFF
TRBD1,TRBJ1-4,-,TRBV19,TGTGCCAGTAGTACAGGGACAGTGCGAAATGAAAAACTGTTTTTT,CASSTGTVRNEKLFF
-,TRBJ1-1,few,TRBV3-1/TRBV3-2,TGTGCCAGCAGCCAAGATCGAGGTTGGATGAACACTGAAGCTTTCTTT,CASSQDRGWMNTEAFF
-,TRBJ2-1,-,TRBV19,TGTGCCAGTAGTATGATTCTGGGGAGCTCCTACAATGAGCAGTTCTTC,CASSMILGSSYNEQFF
-,TRBJ1-1,-,TRBV7-7,TGTGCTAGCAGCTTAGGGGAGGGACACACTGAAGCTTTCTTT,CASSLGEGHTEAFF
-,TRBJ1-2,-,TRBV4-1,TGCGCCAGCAGCCAAGATGGACCCGGGGGGCCGTTAGTAAAGGGCTACACCTTC,CASSQDGPGGPLVKGYTF
-,TRBJ2-7,few,TRBV6-5,TGTGCCAGCAAGAGAATCTACGAGCAGTACTTC,CASKRIYEQYF
-,TRBJ2-3,few,TRBV4-3,TGCGCCAGCAGCCGCGGTGACGCCCCGCGAACAGATACGCAGTATTTT,CASSRGDAPRTDTQYF
-,TRBJ2-1,-,TRBV30,TGTGCCTGGAGTCACGACTACTCCTACAATGAGCAGTTCTTC,CAWSHDYSYNEQFF
TRBD1,TRBJ1-2,-,TRBV19,TGTGCCAGTAGTACCCTGCGGGGACAGGGGGTCAGCTATGGCTACACCTTC,CASSTLRGQGVSYGYTF
-,TRBJ1-3,once,TRBV30,TGTGCCTGGAGTGCCCAGGCAGCTGGAAACACCATATATTTT,CAWSAQAAGNTIYF
-,TRBJ1-2,-,TRBV12-5,TGTGCTAGTGGTACCGGGGGAGGAGAGTATGGCTACACCTTC,CASGTGGGEYGYTF
-,TRBJ1-1,-,TRBV10-2,TGCGCCAGCAGTGAGTCCTTGAACACTGAAGCTTTCTTT,CASSESLNTEAFF
-,TRBJ2-7,-,TRBV2,TGTGCCAGCAGCGTAGACAGGTGGAGCGAGCAGTACTTC,CASSVDRWSEQYF
TRBD2,TRBJ2-4,-,TRBV5-1,TGCGCCAGCAGCCCGGGGGGGGTGCGGGACATTCAGTACTTC,CASSPGGVRDIQYF
TRBD2,TRBJ2-1,-,TRBV4-3,TGCGCCAGCAGCCCGCAGGTTCTAGCGGGGGGGCACTGGAATGAGCAGTTCTTC,CASSPQVLAGGHWNEQFF
TRBD1,TRBJ1-2,-,TRBV27,TGTGCCAGCAAACGACAGGGTGCAACCCCACATGGCTACACCTTC,CASKRQGATPHGYTF
-,TRBJ2-5,-,TRBV11-3,TGTGCCAGCAGCTTCACGTCGGCCAGGGAAGAGACCCAGTACTTC,CASSFTSAREETQYF
TRBD1,TRBJ1-6,-,TRBV9,TGTGCCAGCAGCGTAGGGACAGGGACCTATAATTCACCCCTCCACTTT,CASSVGTGTYNSPLHF
-,TRBJ1-2,-,TRBV12-3/TRBV12-4,TGTGCCACAACAGGCGTCTATGGCTACACCTTC,CATTGVYGYTF